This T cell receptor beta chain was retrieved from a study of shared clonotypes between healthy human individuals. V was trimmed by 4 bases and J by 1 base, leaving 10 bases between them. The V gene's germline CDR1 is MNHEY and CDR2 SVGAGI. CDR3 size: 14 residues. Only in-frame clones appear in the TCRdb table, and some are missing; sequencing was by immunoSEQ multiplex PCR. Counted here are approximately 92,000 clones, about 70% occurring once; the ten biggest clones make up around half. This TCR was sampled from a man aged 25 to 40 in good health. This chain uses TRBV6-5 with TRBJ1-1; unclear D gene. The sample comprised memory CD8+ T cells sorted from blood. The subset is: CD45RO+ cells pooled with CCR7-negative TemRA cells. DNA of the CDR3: TGTGCCAGCAGTTTGGGAAATCGGAACACTGAAGCTTTCTTT. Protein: CASSLGNRNTEAFF.